Listed below are T cell receptor beta chains from one sample, sequenced in a study of response to subunit inactivated influenza vaccine. TCRdb ran MiXCR on the RT-PCR reads and lists one entry per CDR3 protein. Found here are around 760,000 distinct CDR3 sequences, 14% of them singletons; the top ten hold approximately 6.5%. Source: PBMCs from blood, taken approximately 15 days before vaccination. Receptor source: a man aged 45-65 years who received an inactivated influenza vaccine. CDR3s include the opening cysteine and the closing phenylalanine or tryptophan. D genes are given only for firm matches. Clone size, where shown, is once, few, many, or a class for clones that have expanded.

V: TRBV20-1; J: TRBJ2-7; size: few; D: TRBD2; DNA: TGCAGTGCTAGACAGACTAGCGGGAGGGCCTACTCCTACGAGCAGTACTTC; CDR3: CSARQTSGRAYSYEQYF
V: TRBV5-1; J: TRBJ2-3; size: few; D: TRBD2; DNA: TGCGCCAGCAGCATGACTAGCGGGGGGGCTGTAGATACGCAGTATTTT; CDR3: CASSMTSGGAVDTQYF
V: TRBV5-1; J: TRBJ1-5; size: many; D: -; DNA: TGCGCCAGCAGCTCCCGACAGGTTGGGGTCAATCAGCCCCAGCATTTT; CDR3: CASSSRQVGVNQPQHF
V: TRBV19; J: TRBJ2-6; size: few; D: -; DNA: TGTGCCAGTAAGGTGGCTTCTGGGGCCAACGTCCTGACTTTC; CDR3: CASKVASGANVLTF
V: TRBV29-1; J: TRBJ2-2; size: -; D: TRBD1; DNA: TGCAGCGTGTACATTCCTGGACAGGGAGTCGTGGGGGCCGGGGAGCTGTTTTTT; CDR3: CSVYIPGQGVVGAGELFF
V: TRBV20-1; J: TRBJ2-3; size: -; D: -; DNA: TGCAGTGCTGAAAACGGCTTCGGGGAAGCTACAGATACGCAGTATTTT; CDR3: CSAENGFGEATDTQYF
V: TRBV10-3; J: TRBJ1-4; size: -; D: -; DNA: TGTGCCATCAGTGAGTCGATGGGTAGTGAAAAACTGTTTTTT; CDR3: CAISESMGSEKLFF
V: TRBV11-2; J: TRBJ1-1; size: -; D: -; DNA: TGTGCCAGCAGCAATGGGATCCCACAGCGACTGATGAACACTGAAGCTTTCTTT; CDR3: CASSNGIPQRLMNTEAFF
V: TRBV2; J: TRBJ1-1; size: few; D: -; DNA: TGTGCCAGCAGGGAAGGGGCAGGAATGAACACTGAAGCTTTCTTT; CDR3: CASREGAGMNTEAFF
V: TRBV9; J: TRBJ1-1; size: -; D: -; DNA: TGTGCCAGCAGCCCTGCAGTCAACATGAACACTGAAGCTTTCTTT; CDR3: CASSPAVNMNTEAFF
V: TRBV20-1; J: TRBJ2-7; size: -; D: -; DNA: TGCAGTGCTAGAGACGGACACGGCCCCTACGAGCAGTACTTC; CDR3: CSARDGHGPYEQYF
V: TRBV20-1; J: TRBJ2-1; size: -; D: -; DNA: TGCAGTGCAAAGACCCCGGGACTCCGATACAATGAGCAGTTCTTC; CDR3: CSAKTPGLRYNEQFF
V: TRBV11-3; J: TRBJ2-3; size: few; D: -; DNA: TGTGCCAGCCGAGGGAACACAGATACGCAGTATTTT; CDR3: CASRGNTDTQYF
V: TRBV6-5; J: TRBJ2-1; size: -; D: -; DNA: TGTGCCAGCAGTTACTCGGGGGCGGAGGCTTACAATGAGCAGTTCTTC; CDR3: CASSYSGAEAYNEQFF
V: TRBV29-1; J: TRBJ2-1; size: -; D: -; DNA: TGCAGCGTTGAAGGGCTGGGTGTCTACAATGAGCAGTTCTTC; CDR3: CSVEGLGVYNEQFF
V: TRBV7-2; J: TRBJ1-3; size: few; D: -; DNA: TGTGCCAGCAGCCCTAGCGCAGGTCGGATCTCTGGAAACACCATATATTTT; CDR3: CASSPSAGRISGNTIYF
V: TRBV20-1; J: TRBJ2-5; size: once; D: TRBD1; DNA: TGCAGTGCTAGATTCCGTACCGGGACAGTCTTCCAAGAGACCCAGTACTTC; CDR3: CSARFRTGTVFQETQYF
V: TRBV7-8; J: TRBJ1-3; size: -; D: -; DNA: TGTGCCAGCAGCTTTTTGCGGGGAAACACCATATATTTT; CDR3: CASSFLRGNTIYF
V: TRBV19; J: TRBJ1-1; size: few; D: TRBD1; DNA: TGTGCCAGTACCCTAAAGAGGACAGGGGGGAACACTGAAGCTTTCTTT; CDR3: CASTLKRTGGNTEAFF
V: TRBV29-1; J: TRBJ2-1; size: many; D: -; DNA: TGCAGCGTTGTCTTCCTAGCGACGAATGAGCAGTTCTTC; CDR3: CSVVFLATNEQFF
V: TRBV6-6; J: TRBJ2-3; size: few; D: -; DNA: TGTGCCAGCAGTCCCTTGATCACAGATACGCAGTATTTT; CDR3: CASSPLITDTQYF
V: TRBV5-4; J: TRBJ2-1; size: few; D: -; DNA: TGTGCCAGCAGCATCAGGGGCAGTTGGAGAAATGAGCAGTTCTTC; CDR3: CASSIRGSWRNEQFF
V: TRBV7-6; J: TRBJ2-7; size: -; D: -; DNA: TGTGCCAGCAGCTTATCCCTCCGTGAGGCCCCCTCAGAAGAGCAGTACTTC; CDR3: CASSLSLREAPSEEQYF
V: TRBV12-3/TRBV12-4; J: TRBJ1-2; size: few; D: TRBD1; DNA: TGTGCCAGCAGTTGGACAGGGGTTGACTATGGCTACACCTTC; CDR3: CASSWTGVDYGYTF
V: TRBV6-1; J: TRBJ2-7; size: -; D: -; DNA: TGTGCCAGCAGCACCGGGCCCCGGGAGACCTACGAGCAGTACTTC; CDR3: CASSTGPRETYEQYF
V: TRBV28; J: TRBJ1-6; size: -; D: TRBD1; DNA: TGTGCCAGCAGTACTCTGTACAGGGGGAGCTCACCCCTCCACTTT; CDR3: CASSTLYRGSSPLHF
V: TRBV10-3; J: TRBJ2-1; size: few; D: TRBD2; DNA: TGTGCCACCTCCGGACTAGCGGGGGAGAGTGAGCAGTTCTTC; CDR3: CATSGLAGESEQFF
V: TRBV24-1; J: TRBJ2-1; size: -; D: -; DNA: TGTGCCACCAGTGGGGGCCGACAGGCCTACAATGAGCAGTTCTTC; CDR3: CATSGGRQAYNEQFF
V: TRBV7-9; J: TRBJ2-5; size: -; D: -; DNA: TGTGCCAGCAGCTTAGGGCCGGGACGCCTCCAAGAGACCCAGTACTTC; CDR3: CASSLGPGRLQETQYF
V: TRBV12-3/TRBV12-4; J: TRBJ2-2; size: -; D: -; DNA: TGTGCCAGCAGTTTGGAGCAAAACACCGGGGAGCTGTTTTTT; CDR3: CASSLEQNTGELFF
V: TRBV5-6; J: TRBJ2-1; size: -; D: TRBD2; DNA: TGTGCCAGCAGCCCCTCCGGGACTAGCGGACATAGGGAGCAGTTCTTC; CDR3: CASSPSGTSGHREQFF
V: TRBV6-6; J: TRBJ1-1; size: few; D: -; DNA: TGTGCCAGCAGTTCTATCCCGAACACTGAAGCTTTCTTT; CDR3: CASSSIPNTEAFF